Each of the 6 T cell receptor beta chains below was sequenced from the same sample in a study of regulatory T cells in long-lasting Graves disease (dated by TCRdb to about 2021). Libraries were constructed by multiplex PCR. Sequencer: Illumina HiSeq 4000. CDR3 regions were amplified by Arm-PCR with iRepertoire HTBI primers to construct TCR beta libraries. TCRdb cleaned the public reads at Q25 with fastp, built clones with MiXCR and kept in-frame beta chains. Records with the same CDR3 protein are collapsed into one entry carrying the most frequent genes and DNA. This sample comprises hundreds of thousands of distinct CDR3 sequences, over 15% of them detected only once. The biggest ten clones account for approximately 30% of the sample. In light of the paper, this sample's time point label describes: newly diagnosed GD, antithyroid drugs for less than 3 months. For both TCR sequencing and RNA sequencing, RNA was extracted from PBMCs in TRIzol.

These data also formed part of another study, on T cells in Graves' hyperthyroidism and ophthalmopathy.

Sample: peripheral blood mononuclear cells (PBMCs), taken at new diagnosis, from a patient treated with antithyroid drugs. The source of these receptors is a man aged 35-49 years with Graves disease. Donor details come from another sample of the same person, matched by shared clones.

This rearrangement joins TRBV28 to TRBJ2-1; 9 bases map to TRBD1. The CDR3 is 16 amino acids. Germline V gives CDR1 MDHEN, CDR2 SYDVKM. V gave up 4 bases and J gave up 7 bases; unmatched junction bases: 11. The CDR3 DNA follows: TGTGCCAGCAGTTCCTCCGGGACAGGGTCGATTAATGAGCAGTTCTTC. It yields the protein CASSSSGTGSINEQFF.

This clonotype turned up a few times. The chain couples TRBV5-1 to TRBJ2-3; a possible D gene is TRBD2 (6 bases). V gave up 4 bases and J gave up 1 base, with 16 bases separating them. This CDR3 spans 16 amino acids. Germline V gene data show CDR1 as SGHRS and CDR2 as YFSETQ. The CDR3 nucleotides are TGCGCCAGCAGCATGACTAGGGGATTGGGCACAGATACGCAGTATTTT. Protein product: CASSMTRGLGTDTQYF.

Ten or more counts support this clonotype. The chain couples TRBV27 to TRBJ2-1; TRBD2 matches 10 bases. The length of the CDR3 is 17 residues. CDR1 and CDR2 from the germline V gene are MNHEY and SMNVEV (reference sequence). Germline trimming cut 3 bases from V and 7 bases from J; bases unmatched to any gene: 12. The CDR3: CASSFLSSGGLGNEQFF. Written as DNA, the CDR3 is TGTGCCAGCAGTTTTCTGTCTAGCGGGGGATTGGGTAATGAGCAGTTCTTC.

This clonotype was counted at least ten times. The V call is TRBV30, the J call TRBJ2-3; 8 bases match TRBD2. This CDR3 has 14 amino acids. The J segment lost 4 bases and the V segment lost 1 base, leaving 4 bases of the junction unmatched. Germline assignment: CDR1 GTSNPN and CDR2 SVGIG (reference sequence). CDR3 amino acids: CAWSAGGRADTQYF. For the CDR3, the DNA is TGTGCCTGGAGTGCGGGGGGGCGGGCAGATACGCAGTATTTT.

Concerning this clonotype: A far larger clone is one base from this, pointing to a likely read error. The chain uses TRBV10-3 and TRBJ1-5, with D tentatively TRBD1 (5 bases). Germline values: CDR1 ENHRY, CDR2 SYGVKD. This CDR3 has 13 amino acids. Trimming pared 5 bases from V and 3 bases from J, leaving 8 bases between. The CDR3 DNA reads as TGTGCCATCAGTTTGACAGTCAATCAGCCCCAGCATTTT. Its translation: CAISLTVNQPQHF.

The J gene is TRBJ2-7, the V gene TRBV24-1; D remains ambiguous. Germline CDR1 reads KGHDR; CDR2 reads SFDVKD. CDR3 length: 10 residues. The V gene lost 9 bases and the J gene lost 5 bases, with 7 bases spanning the gap. The CDR3 nucleotides are TGTGCCACCTCCCGACACGAGCAGTACTTC. Translation: CATSRHEQYF.